This T cell receptor beta chain is drawn from a study of memory CD4+ T cells and cytomegalovirus serostatus. In the case of this clone: Its antigen is not identified.

CDR3 length: 14 residues. Germline values: CDR1 SGHRS, CDR2 YFSETQ. V was pared by 0 bases and J by 10 bases, with 16 bases between. General study results and limits: CMV serostatus prediction reached median AUC roughly 0.95, or 0.91 with US-trained model. Of approximately 160 reported CMV TCRbeta sequences, under 80 were found in memory CD4+ repertoires.

Original data processing: After removing out-of-frame reads, under 2.5 million distinct TCRbeta sequences remained. TCRdb's table, derived via immunoSEQ multiplex PCR, lists solely in-frame clones and lacks some. V and J calls plus clone size are reproduced from that table; the DNA served to infer D and trimming. The sample lists about 56,000 clones, 82% occurring once. The sort gate was single viable CD3+CD4+CD8-CD45RO+ cells for memory CD4+ T cells. Donors' CMV status reflects serum IgG against pp150, pp28, p38, p52. The rearrangement uses TRBV5-1 and TRBJ1-1, with D maybe TRBD1 (6 bases). The receptor's source is an adult in good health and CMV-seronegative. Sequenced sample: memory CD4+ T cells from blood. DNA of the CDR3: TGCGCCAGCAGCTTGGACCGACAGGAGCCTCGAGCTTTCTTT. Amino acids: CASSLDRQEPRAFF.